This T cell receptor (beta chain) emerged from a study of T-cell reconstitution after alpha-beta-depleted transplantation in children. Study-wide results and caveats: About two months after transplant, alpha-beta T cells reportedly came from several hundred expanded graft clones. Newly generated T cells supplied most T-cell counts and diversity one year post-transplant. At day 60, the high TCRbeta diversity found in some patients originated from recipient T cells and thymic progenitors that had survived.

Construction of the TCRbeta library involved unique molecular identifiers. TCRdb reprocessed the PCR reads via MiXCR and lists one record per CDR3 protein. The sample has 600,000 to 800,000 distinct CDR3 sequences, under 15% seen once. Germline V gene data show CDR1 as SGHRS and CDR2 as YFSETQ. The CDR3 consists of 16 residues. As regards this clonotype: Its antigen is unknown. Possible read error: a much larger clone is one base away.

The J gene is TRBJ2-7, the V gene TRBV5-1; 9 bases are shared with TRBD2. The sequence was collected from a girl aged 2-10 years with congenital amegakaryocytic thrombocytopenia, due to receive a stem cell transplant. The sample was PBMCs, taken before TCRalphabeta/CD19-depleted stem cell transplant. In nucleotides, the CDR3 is TGCGCCAGCAGCTTGGCCTGGGGACTAGCCTCCTACAAGCAGTACTTC. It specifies CASSLAWGLASYKQYF.